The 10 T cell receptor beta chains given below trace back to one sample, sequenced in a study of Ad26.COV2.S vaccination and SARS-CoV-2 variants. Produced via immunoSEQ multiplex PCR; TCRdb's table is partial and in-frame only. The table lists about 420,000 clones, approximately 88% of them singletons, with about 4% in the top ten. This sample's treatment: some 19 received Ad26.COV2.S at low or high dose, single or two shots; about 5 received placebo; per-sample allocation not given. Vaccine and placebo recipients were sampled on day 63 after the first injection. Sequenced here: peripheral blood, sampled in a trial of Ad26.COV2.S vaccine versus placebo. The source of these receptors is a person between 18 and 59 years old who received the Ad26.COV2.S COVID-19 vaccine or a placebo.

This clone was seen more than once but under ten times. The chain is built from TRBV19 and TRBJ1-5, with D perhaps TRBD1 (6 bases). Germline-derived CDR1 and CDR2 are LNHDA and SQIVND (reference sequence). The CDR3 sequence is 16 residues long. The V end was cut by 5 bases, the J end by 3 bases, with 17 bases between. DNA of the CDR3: TGTGCCAGTAGTCCAAGACAGGCTCCTACCAATCAGCCCCAGCATTTT. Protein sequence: CASSPRQAPTNQPQHF.

In DNA form, the CDR3 reads TGTGCCAGCAGCTTAGGACAGGGGGTTGGCACTGAAGCTTTCTTT. This encodes CASSLGQGVGTEAFF. The chain joins TRBV7-3 to TRBJ1-1, with 10 bases aligning to TRBD1. V lost 2 bases, J lost 4 bases, and 4 bases stayed unmatched. This CDR3 has 15 amino acids. Germline loops: CDR1 SGHTA, CDR2 FQGTGA.

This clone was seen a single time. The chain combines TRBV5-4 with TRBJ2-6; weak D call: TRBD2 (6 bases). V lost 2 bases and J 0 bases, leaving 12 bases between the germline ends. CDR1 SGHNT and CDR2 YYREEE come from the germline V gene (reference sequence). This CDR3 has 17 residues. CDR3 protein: CASSFPRGGSGANVLTF. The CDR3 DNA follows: TGTGCCAGCAGCTTCCCTCGGGGAGGCTCTGGGGCCAACGTCCTGACTTTC.

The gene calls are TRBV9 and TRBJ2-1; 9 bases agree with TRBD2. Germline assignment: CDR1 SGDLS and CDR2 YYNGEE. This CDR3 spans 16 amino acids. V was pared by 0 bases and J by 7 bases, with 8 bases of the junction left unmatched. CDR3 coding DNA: TGTGCCAGCAGCGTAGGTAGGCGGGGGGGCCGGAATGAGCAGTTCTTC. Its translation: CASSVGRRGGRNEQFF.

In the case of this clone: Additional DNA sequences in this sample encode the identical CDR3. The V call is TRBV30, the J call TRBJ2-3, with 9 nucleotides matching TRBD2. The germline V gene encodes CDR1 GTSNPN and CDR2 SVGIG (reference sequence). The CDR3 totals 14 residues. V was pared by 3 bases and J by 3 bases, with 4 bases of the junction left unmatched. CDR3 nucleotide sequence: TGTGCCTGGAGGCTAGCGGGGAGTACAGATACGCAGTATTTT. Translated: CAWRLAGSTDTQYF. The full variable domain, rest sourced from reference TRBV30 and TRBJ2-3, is SQTIHQWPATLVQPVGSPLSLECTVEGTSNPNLYWYRQAAGRGLQLLFYSVGIGQISSEVPQNLSASRPQDRQFILSSKKLLLSDSGFYLCAWRLAGSTDTQYFGPGTRLTVL.

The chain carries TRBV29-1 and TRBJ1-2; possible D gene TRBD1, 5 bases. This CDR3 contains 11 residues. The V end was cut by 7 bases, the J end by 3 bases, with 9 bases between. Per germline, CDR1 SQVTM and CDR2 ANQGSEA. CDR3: CSADSYYGYTF. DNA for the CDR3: TGCAGCGCAGACAGCTACTATGGCTACACCTTC.

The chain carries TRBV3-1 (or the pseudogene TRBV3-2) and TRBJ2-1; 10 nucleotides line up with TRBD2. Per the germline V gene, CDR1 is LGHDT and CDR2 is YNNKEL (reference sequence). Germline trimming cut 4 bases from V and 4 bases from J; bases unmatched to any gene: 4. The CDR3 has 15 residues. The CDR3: CASSPSGGEYNEQFF. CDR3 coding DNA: TGTGCCAGCAGCCCCAGCGGGGGGGAGTACAATGAGCAGTTCTTC.

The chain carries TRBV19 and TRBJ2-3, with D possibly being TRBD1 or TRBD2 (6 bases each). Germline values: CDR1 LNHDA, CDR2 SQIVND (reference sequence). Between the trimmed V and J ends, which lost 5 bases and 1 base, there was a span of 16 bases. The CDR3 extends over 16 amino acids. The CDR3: CASSLIRGEGTDTQYF. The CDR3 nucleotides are TGTGCCAGTAGTCTCATAAGGGGGGAAGGCACAGATACGCAGTATTTT.

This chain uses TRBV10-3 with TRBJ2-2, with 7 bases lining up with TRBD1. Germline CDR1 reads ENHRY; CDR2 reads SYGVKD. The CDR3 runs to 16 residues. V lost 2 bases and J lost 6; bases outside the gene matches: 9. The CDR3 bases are TGTGCCATCAGTGAGCCTCGCTACACAGGGGCCGGGGAGCTGTTTTTT. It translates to CAISEPRYTGAGELFF.

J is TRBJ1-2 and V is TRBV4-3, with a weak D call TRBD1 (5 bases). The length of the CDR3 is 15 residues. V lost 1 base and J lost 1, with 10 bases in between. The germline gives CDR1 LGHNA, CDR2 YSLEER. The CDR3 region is CASSQGDGDNYGYTF. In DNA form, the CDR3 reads TGCGCCAGCAGCCAAGGGGACGGAGATAACTATGGCTACACCTTC.